The T cell receptor (beta chain) under discussion was sequenced for a study of tumor and adjacent non-tumor tissue in lung cancer. This clonotype was counted once. Germline and junction disagree at one end, which may indicate a read error. RNA was extracted from bulk tissue without any cell sorting. The normal lung tissue was taken more than 3 cm from the tumor edge. The CDR3 extends over 14 amino acids. Looked up from germline, CDR1 is SQVTM and CDR2 is ANQGSEA. Three rounds of nested PCR, following a modified ARM-PCR protocol, produced the TCRbeta library. TCRdb independently ran MiXCR on the multiplex PCR reads; one entry per CDR3 protein. The repertoire has roughly 48,000 distinct CDR3 sequences, roughly 60% of them found once; the top ten carry over 25%.

The chain employs TRBV29-1 and TRBJ2-5, with unresolved D. The sequence was obtained from a woman in her 70s with non-small cell lung cancer. Sequenced: distant non-tumor lung tissue. This CDR3 is CSVLPLTAKESQYF. The CDR3 nucleotides read TGCAGCGTTCTACCGTTGACGGCAAAAGAGAGCCAGTACTTC.